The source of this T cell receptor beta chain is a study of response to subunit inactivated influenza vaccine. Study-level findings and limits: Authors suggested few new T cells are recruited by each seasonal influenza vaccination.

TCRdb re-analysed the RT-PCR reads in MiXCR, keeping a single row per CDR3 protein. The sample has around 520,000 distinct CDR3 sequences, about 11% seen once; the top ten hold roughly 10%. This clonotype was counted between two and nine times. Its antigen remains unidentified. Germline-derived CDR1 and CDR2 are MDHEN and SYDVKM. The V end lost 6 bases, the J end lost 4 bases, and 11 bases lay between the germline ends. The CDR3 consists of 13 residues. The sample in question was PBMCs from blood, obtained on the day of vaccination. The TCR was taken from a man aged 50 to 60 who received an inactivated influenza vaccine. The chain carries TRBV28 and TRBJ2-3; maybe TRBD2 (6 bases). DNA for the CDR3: TGTGCCAGCAGGACGGGAGAGGCAGATACGCAGTATTTT. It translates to CASRTGEADTQYF.